This T cell receptor beta chain was sequenced for a study of blood T cell repertoires in COVID-19. Overall study context: The study drew acute and convalescent COVID-19 samples from the United States, Italy and Spain. T cells, B-cell-depleted T cells, or PBMCs supplied cDNA or gDNA.

Per the original data handling: Amplification of reference gene primers provided the estimated nucleated cell counts. TCRdb's table, derived via immunoSEQ multiplex PCR, lists solely in-frame clones and lacks some. D and trimming come from the DNA, and the V and J calls and clone size come from that table. The sample yields about 370,000 clones, roughly nine tenths seen once. Germline values: CDR1 LGHNT, CDR2 FRNRAP. After removal of 5 bases from V and 2 bases from J, the junction contained 5 bases not matched to a gene. This CDR3 is 14 amino acids long. Sequenced sample: PBMCs or T cells enriched from blood (not recorded which). The rearrangement joins TRBV12-5 to TRBJ1-1; 7 positions match TRBD1. This clonotype was obtained from a man younger than 30 who had recovered from COVID-19. As DNA, the CDR3 is TGTGCTAGTGGTCCCTACAGGGGAAACACTGAAGCTTTCTTT. This translates into CASGPYRGNTEAFF.